This TCR beta chain stems from a study of cytomegalovirus exposure and HLA in healthy donors. Regarding this clone: Its cognate antigen is unknown.

The germline V gene has CDR1 SNHLY and CDR2 FYNNEI. This CDR3 region has 16 residues. V gave up 2 bases and J gave up 2 bases, with 14 bases separating them. TCRdb's copy holds only in-frame clones and misses some; the assay was immunoSEQ multiplex PCR. Among fewer than 350,000 clones listed, around nine tenths were seen once. Overall study results and limits: Confirmation in vitro established that a few CMV-associated chains were specific for CMV antigens. Listed as cytomegalovirus-associated were 170 or so TCR beta chains.

The chain recombines TRBV2 with TRBJ2-3, with D maybe TRBD2 (5 bases). This sequence was found in a woman in her late teens or twenties in good health and CMV-seronegative. The sequenced material came from PBMCs. As DNA, the CDR3 is TGTGCCAGCAGTGAACGAGCGGTTTATCCCACAGATACGCAGTATTTT. Amino acid sequence: CASSERAVYPTDTQYF. Supplemented by reference TRBV2 and TRBJ2-3, the full variable domain reads EPEVTQTPSHQVTQMGQEVILRCVPISNHLYFYWYRQILGQKVEFLVSFYNNEISEKSEIFDDQFSVERPDGSNFTLKIRSTKLEDSAMYFCASSERAVYPTDTQYFGPGTRLTVL.